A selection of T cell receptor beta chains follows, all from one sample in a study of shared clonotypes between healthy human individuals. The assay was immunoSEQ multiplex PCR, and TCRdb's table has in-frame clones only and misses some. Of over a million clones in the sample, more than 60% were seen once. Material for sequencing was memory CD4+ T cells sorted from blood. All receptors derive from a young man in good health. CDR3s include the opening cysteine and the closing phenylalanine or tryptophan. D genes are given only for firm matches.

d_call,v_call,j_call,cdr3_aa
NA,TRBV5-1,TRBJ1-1,CASSLVQGNTEAFF
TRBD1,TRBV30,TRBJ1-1,CAWSGDSEAFF
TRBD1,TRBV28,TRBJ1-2,CASSSNDRGSYGYTF
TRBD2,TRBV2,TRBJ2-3,CARTSLDNTQYF
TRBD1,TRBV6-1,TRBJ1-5,CASSGQGQQPQHF
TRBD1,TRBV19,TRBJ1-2,CASSTPRQGAASAGTF
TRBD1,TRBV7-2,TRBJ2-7,CASSRDRYEQYF
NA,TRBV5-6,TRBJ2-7,CASSLGGSGRSSYEQYF
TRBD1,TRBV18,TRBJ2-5,CASSIGQVYQETQYF
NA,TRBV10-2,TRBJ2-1,CASSEGGEYYNEQFF
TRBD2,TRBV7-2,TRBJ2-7,CASSLTGLAGYKTYEQYF
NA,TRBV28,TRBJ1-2,CASSLSREAGYTF